The rows below give T cell receptor beta chains drawn from one sample of a study of cytomegalovirus exposure and HLA in healthy donors. Assay: immunoSEQ multiplex PCR; the TCRdb copy retains only in-frame clones and omits some. The data show about 160,000 clones, with about four fifths seen just once and about 7.4% held by the top ten. Sequencing input: PBMCs. Receptors originate from a male donor in good health and CMV-seropositive. The conserved cysteine and the conserved F or W are not part of the CDR3 here.

v_call,cdr3_aa
TRBV4-1,ASSFRTANTGELF
TRBV7-9,ASSLARDREGWNYGYT
TRBV9,ASSDSGEDTQY
TRBV20-1,SAWDWPEQF
TRBV6-6,ASSYVRGEQY
TRBV4-1,ASSLGIQASTDTQY
TRBV7-2,ASSFDRGGYEQY
TRBV27,ASSLVGGGKTQY
TRBV7-8,ASSSDRGTEAF
TRBV6-6,ASSLGEGYGYT
TRBV5-1,ASSLGFSGAVYEQY
TRBV2,ASSIRLQGWTEAF
TRBV2,ASSETSGPSSYEQY
TRBV2,ASSPGTGRGTEAF
TRBV7-9,ASSFDRVKHGYT
TRBV9,ASSLLSGGAVGELF
TRBV9,ASSVVSAGDTQY
TRBV6-1,ASRPSGQETQY
TRBV6-1,ASVLAGGYNEQF
TRBV5-1,ASSTGTANYGYT
TRBV10-2,ASGTGGRF
TRBV7-9,ASGQGAYNSPLH
TRBV5-1,ASSSTSTAGGGGYT
TRBV14,ASSQALHNEQF
TRBV7-8,ASSSWTAGVNTEAF
TRBV30,AWSESEAF
TRBV19,ASSILGGEREQF
TRBV15,ATSRSGRQGRRTDTQY
TRBV11-3,ASSSLEDTQY
TRBV5-6,ASSFGQNQPQH
TRBV6-6,ASSYSTGRETQY
TRBV29-1,SDRTEPYGYT
TRBV7-2,ASSFGQTYEQY
TRBV30,AWSGKGVDEQF
TRBV11-2,ASSFEGVYEQY
TRBV11-2,ASNQGYNSPLH
TRBV27,ASSYSGSLYEQY
TRBV10-1,ASSDGRFTEAF
TRBV27,ASTLDHFNYGYT
TRBV2,ASSAPGQSSYEQY
TRBV6-1,ASTPSGVQETQY
TRBV5-6,ASSLWRPNSPLH
TRBV7-9,ASSLGLGATDNSPLH
TRBV2,ATRGSSYNSPLH
TRBV4-1,ASSPRGGAETQY
TRBV5-4,ASSLGGGGTAPNGYT